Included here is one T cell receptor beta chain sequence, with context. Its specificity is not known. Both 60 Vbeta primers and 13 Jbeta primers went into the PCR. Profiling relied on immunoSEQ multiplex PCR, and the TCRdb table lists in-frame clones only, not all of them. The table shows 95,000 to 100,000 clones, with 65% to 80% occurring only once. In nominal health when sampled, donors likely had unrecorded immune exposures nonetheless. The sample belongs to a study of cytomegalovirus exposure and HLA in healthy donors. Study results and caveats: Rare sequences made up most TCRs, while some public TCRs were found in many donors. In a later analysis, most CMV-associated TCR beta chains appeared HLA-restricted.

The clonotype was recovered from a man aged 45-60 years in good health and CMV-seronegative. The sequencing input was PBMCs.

CDR3 coding DNA: TGTGCCATCAGATCACGGACAGGGGCCGCAACTAATGAAAAACTGTTTTTT. Protein product: CAIRSRTGAATNEKLFF. The J gene is TRBJ1-4, the V gene TRBV10-3; 9 bases are a match to TRBD1. Germline CDR1 reads ENHRY; CDR2 reads SYGVKD. This CDR3 spans 17 amino acids. Losses at the gene ends were 6 bases for V and 0 bases for J; bases not matched to a gene: 8.